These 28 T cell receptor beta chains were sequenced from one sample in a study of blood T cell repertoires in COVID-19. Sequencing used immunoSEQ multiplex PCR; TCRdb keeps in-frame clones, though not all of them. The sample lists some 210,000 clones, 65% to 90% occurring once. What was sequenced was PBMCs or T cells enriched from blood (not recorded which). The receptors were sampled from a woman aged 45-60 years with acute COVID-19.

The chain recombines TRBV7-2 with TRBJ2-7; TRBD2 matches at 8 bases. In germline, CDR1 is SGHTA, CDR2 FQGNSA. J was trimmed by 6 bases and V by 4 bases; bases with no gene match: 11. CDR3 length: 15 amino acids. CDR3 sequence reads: CASSYNPGLVGEQYF. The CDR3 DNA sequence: TGTGCCAGCAGCTACAACCCGGGACTAGTTGGCGAGCAGTACTTC.

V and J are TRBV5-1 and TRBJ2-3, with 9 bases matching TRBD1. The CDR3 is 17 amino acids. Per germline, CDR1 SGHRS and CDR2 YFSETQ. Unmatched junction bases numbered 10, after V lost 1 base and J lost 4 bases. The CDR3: CASSLLGTGGIADTQYF. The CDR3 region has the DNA TGCGCCAGCAGCTTGCTGGGAACAGGGGGCATTGCAGATACGCAGTATTTT.

The DNA for the CDR3 is TGTGCCAGCAGCTTAGTTCCAGGGGTGGTCCCTGAAGCTTTCTTT. This encodes CASSLVPGVVPEAFF. V and J are TRBV7-9 and TRBJ1-1; TRBD1 is a possible D gene (6 bases). Germline assignment: CDR1 SEHNR and CDR2 FQNEAQ (reference sequence). The CDR3 loop spans 15 amino acids. The V end was cut by 1 base, the J end by 6 bases, with 15 bases between.

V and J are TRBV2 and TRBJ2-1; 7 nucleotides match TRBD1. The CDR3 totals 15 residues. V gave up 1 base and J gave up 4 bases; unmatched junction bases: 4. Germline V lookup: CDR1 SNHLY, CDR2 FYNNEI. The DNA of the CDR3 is TGTGCCAGCAGTGAAGTGAGACAGGGATACAATGAGCAGTTCTTC. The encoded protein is CASSEVRQGYNEQFF.

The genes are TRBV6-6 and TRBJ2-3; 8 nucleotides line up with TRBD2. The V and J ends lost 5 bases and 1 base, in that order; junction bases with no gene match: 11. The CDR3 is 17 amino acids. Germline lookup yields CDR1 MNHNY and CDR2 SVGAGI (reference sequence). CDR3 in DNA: TGTGCCAGCAGTCCCTCGGGAGCAGCGGGGGGCACAGATACGCAGTATTTT. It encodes CASSPSGAAGGTDTQYF.

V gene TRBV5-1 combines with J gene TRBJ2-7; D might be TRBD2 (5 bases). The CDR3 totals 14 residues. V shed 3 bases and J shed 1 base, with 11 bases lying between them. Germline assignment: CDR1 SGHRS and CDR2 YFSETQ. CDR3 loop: CASSSGVSSYEQYF. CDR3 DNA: TGCGCCAGCAGCTCCGGGGTCTCTTCCTACGAGCAGTACTTC. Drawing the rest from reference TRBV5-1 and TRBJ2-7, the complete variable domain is KAGVTQTPRYLIKTRGQQVTLSCSPISGHRSVSWYQQTPGQGLQFLFEYFSETQRNKGNFPGRFSGRQFSNSRSEMNVSTLELGDSALYLCASSSGVSSYEQYFGPGTRLTVT.

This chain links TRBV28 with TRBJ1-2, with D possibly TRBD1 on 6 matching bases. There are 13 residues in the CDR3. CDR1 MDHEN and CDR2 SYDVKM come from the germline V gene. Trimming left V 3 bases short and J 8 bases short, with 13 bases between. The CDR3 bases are TGTGCCAGCAGTTTCCAGGGGTTAGGAGGCTACACCTTC. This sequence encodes CASSFQGLGGYTF.

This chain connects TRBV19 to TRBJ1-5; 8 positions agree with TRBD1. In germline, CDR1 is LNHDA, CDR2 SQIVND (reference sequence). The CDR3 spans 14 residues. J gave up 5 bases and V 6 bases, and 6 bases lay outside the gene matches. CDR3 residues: CASRETGVHQPQHF. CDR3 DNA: TGTGCCAGTAGGGAGACAGGGGTTCATCAGCCCCAGCATTTT.

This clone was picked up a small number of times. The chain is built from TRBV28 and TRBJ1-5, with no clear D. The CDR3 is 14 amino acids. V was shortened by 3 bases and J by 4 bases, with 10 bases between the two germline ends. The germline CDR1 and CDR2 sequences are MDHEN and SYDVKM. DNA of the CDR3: TGTGCCAGCAGTTTTCGGTCGGGGAATCAGCCCCAGCATTTT. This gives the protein CASSFRSGNQPQHF.

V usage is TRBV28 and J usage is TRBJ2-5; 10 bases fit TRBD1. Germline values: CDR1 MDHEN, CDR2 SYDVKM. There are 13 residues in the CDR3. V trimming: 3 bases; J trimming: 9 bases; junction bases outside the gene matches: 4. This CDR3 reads CASSLDRGSAQYF. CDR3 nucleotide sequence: TGTGCCAGCAGTTTGGACAGGGGGTCGGCCCAGTACTTC.

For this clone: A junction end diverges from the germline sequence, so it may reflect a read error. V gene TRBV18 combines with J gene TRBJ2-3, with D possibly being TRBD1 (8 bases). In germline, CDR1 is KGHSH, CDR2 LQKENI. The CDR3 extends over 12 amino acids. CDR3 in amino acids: CASSPDRGGTDF. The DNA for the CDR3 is TGTGCCAGCTCACCCGACAGGGGAGGGACCGATTTT. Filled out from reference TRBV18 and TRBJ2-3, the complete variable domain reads NAGVMQNPRHLVRRRGQEARLRCSPMKGHSHVYWYRQLPEEGLKFMVYLQKENIIDESGMPKERFSAEFPKEGPSILRIQQVVRGDSAAYFCASSPDRGGTDFGPGTRLTVL.

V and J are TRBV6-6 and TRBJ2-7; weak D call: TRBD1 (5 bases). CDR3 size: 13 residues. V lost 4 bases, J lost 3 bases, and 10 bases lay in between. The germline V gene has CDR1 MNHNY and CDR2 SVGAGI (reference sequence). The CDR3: CASSLSQGYEQYF. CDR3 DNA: TGTGCCAGCAGTTTAAGCCAGGGCTACGAGCAGTACTTC.

Here the CDR3 DNA reads TGTGCCAGCAGCCAAGCTGGGACTACTACCGGGGAGCTGTTTTTT. Translating it yields CASSQAGTTTGELFF. The V and J genes are TRBV3-1 (or the pseudogene TRBV3-2) and TRBJ2-2, with 7 positions matching TRBD2. The V gene end was trimmed by 1 base and the J gene end by 5 bases; junction bases not matched to a gene: 4. The CDR3 contains 15 residues. Germline V gene sequence: CDR1 LGHDT, CDR2 YNNKEL (reference sequence).

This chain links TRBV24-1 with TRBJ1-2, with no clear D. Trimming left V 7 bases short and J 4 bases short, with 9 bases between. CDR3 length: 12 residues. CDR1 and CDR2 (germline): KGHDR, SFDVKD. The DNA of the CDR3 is TGTGCCACCAGCGCGGGTTTCTATGGCTACACCTTC. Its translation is CATSAGFYGYTF.

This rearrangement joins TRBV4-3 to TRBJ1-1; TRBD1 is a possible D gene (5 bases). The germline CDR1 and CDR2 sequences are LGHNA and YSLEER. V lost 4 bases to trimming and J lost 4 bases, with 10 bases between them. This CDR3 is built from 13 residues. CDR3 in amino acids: CASSLAGGTEAFF. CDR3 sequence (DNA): TGCGCCAGCAGCCTGGCGGGGGGCACTGAAGCTTTCTTT.

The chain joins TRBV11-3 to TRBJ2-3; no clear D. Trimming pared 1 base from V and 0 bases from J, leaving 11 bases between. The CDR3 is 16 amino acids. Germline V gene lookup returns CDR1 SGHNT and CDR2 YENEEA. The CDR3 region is CASSLVGRSSTDTQYF. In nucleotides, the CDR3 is TGTGCCAGCAGCTTAGTGGGCCGTTCTAGCACAGATACGCAGTATTTT.

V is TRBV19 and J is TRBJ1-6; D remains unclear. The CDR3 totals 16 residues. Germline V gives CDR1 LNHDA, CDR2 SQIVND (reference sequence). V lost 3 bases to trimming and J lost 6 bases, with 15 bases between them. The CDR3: CASSMGSQLVNSPLHF. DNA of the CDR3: TGTGCCAGTAGTATGGGTAGCCAGCTTGTTAATTCACCCCTCCACTTT.

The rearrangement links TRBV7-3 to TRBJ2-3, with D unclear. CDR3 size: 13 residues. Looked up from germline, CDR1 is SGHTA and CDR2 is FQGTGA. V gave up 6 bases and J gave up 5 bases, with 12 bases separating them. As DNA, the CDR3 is TGTGCCAGCAGAGCCTCCTCAGGAGATACGCAGTATTTT. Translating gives CASRASSGDTQYF.

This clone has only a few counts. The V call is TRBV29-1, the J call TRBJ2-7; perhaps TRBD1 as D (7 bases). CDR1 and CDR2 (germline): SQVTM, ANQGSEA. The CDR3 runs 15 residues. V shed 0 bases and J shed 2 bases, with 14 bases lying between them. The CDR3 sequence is CSVEEGQGGTYEQYF. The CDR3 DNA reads TGCAGCGTTGAAGAGGGCCAGGGGGGAACCTACGAGCAGTACTTC.

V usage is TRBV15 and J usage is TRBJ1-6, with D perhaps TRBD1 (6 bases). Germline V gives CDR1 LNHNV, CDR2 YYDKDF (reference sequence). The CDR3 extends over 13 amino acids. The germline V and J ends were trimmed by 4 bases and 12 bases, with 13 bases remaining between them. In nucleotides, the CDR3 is TGTGCCACCAGCACAGGGGAGTTGGGACCCCTCCACTTT. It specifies CATSTGELGPLHF.

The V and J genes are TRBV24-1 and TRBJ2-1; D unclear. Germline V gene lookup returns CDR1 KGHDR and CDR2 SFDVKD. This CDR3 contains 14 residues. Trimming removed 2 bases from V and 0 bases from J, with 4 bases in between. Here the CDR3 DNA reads TGTGCCACCAGTGATTCCGGCTCCTACAATGAGCAGTTCTTC. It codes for CATSDSGSYNEQFF.

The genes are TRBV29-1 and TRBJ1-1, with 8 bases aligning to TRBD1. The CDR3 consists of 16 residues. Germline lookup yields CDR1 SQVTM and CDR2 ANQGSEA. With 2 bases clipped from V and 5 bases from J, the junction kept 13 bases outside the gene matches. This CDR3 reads CSVELVQGDSATEAFF. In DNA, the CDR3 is TGCAGCGTTGAATTAGTACAGGGGGATTCGGCGACTGAAGCTTTCTTT.

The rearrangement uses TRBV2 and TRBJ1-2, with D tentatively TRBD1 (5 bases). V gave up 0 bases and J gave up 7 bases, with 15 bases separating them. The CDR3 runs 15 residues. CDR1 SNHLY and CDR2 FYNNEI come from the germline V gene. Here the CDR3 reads CASSEAEGVVSGYTF. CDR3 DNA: TGTGCCAGCAGTGAAGCTGAAGGGGTGGTGAGTGGCTACACCTTC.

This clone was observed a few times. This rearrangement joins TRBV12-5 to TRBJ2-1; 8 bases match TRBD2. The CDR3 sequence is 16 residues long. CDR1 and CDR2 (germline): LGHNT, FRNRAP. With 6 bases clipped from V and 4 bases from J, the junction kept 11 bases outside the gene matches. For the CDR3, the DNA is TGTGCTAGTGGCTCCGTCCTAGCGGGTACTTACAATGAGCAGTTCTTC. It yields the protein CASGSVLAGTYNEQFF.

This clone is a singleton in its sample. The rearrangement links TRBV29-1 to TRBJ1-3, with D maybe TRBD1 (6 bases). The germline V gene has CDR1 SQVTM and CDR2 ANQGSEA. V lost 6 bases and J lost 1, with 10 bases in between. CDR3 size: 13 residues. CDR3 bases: TGCAGCGTGACTCAGGGGTCTGGAAACACCATATATTTT. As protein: CSVTQGSGNTIYF.

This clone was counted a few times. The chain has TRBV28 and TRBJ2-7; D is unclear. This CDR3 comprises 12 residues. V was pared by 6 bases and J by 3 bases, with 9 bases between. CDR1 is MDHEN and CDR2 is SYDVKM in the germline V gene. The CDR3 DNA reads TGTGCCAGCAGGGTTACGGGCTACGAGCAGTACTTC. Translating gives CASRVTGYEQYF.

The CDR3 sequence: CASSGTGWTIYF. CDR3 nucleotide sequence: TGTGCCAGCAGTGGGACAGGGTGGACCATATATTTT. The chain employs TRBV28 and TRBJ1-3; 9 positions match TRBD1. Unmatched junction bases numbered 3, after V lost 5 bases and J lost 10 bases. Germline lookup yields CDR1 MDHEN and CDR2 SYDVKM. This CDR3 is 12 amino acids long. Combining the CDR3 with reference TRBV28 and TRBJ1-3 gives the whole variable domain DVKVTQSSRYLVKRTGEKVFLECVQDMDHENMFWYRQDPGLGLRLIYFSYDVKMKEKGDIPEGYSVSREKKERFSLILESASTNQTSMYLCASSGTGWTIYFGEGSWLTVV.

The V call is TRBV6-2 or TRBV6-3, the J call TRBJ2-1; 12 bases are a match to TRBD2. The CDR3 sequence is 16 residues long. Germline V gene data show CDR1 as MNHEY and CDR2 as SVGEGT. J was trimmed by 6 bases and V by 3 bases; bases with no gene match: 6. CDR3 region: CASSYPASGRGNEQFF. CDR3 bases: TGTGCCAGCAGTTATCCCGCTAGCGGGAGGGGCAATGAGCAGTTCTTC.